A selection of T cell receptor beta chains follows, all from one sample in a study of blood T cell repertoires in COVID-19. Method: immunoSEQ multiplex PCR; TCRdb's copy keeps in-frame clones and lacks some. The table has 170,000 or so clones, around 89% seen once. The sequencing sample was made of peripheral blood. The receptors were sampled from a man between 18 and 29 years old who had recovered from COVID-19. CDR3s leave out the opening cysteine and the closing phenylalanine or tryptophan. Expanded clones are given a class, and other clones once, few, many or no size at all.

j_call,v_call,clone_size,cdr3_aa
TRBJ2-1,TRBV20-1,.,SAGGGNEQF
TRBJ2-7,TRBV11-3,.,ASSGGIGYEQY
TRBJ2-7,TRBV2,.,ASKTSGSFEQY
TRBJ2-1,TRBV7-3,.,ASSPVRATYNEQF
TRBJ1-4,TRBV6-2/TRBV6-3,.,ASSYSQRTPTNEKLF
TRBJ2-7,TRBV11-2,.,ASSRDSKYEQY
TRBJ1-6,TRBV10-2,.,ASNQGTVDNSPLH
TRBJ2-2,TRBV5-4,.,ASSPGAGEITGELF
TRBJ2-7,TRBV7-9,few,ASSSSTSGFSYEQY
TRBJ2-5,TRBV5-5,.,ASSLGAGVGETQY
TRBJ1-3,TRBV19,.,ASSMTAQVGNTIY
TRBJ2-7,TRBV7-2,.,ASSRPGTATYEQY
TRBJ2-1,TRBV27,.,ASSFGLAYNEQF
TRBJ2-7,TRBV7-2,.,ASSLAGGAYEQY
TRBJ2-7,TRBV3-1/TRBV3-2,.,ASSQAGTGTEQY
TRBJ1-2,TRBV28,.,ASSPLQENWVHYGYT
TRBJ1-6,TRBV19,few,ASSMVGGYNSPLH
TRBJ2-3,TRBV7-2,.,ASSLGADTQY
TRBJ2-5,TRBV5-4,once,ASSLLAGGPVETQY
TRBJ2-5,TRBV7-2,few,ASSFQGGRETQY
TRBJ2-6,TRBV28,once,ASSPYSGANVLT
TRBJ1-2,TRBV29-1,.,SVEDLGQDGYT
TRBJ2-7,TRBV6-2/TRBV6-3,once,ASSYGWQGAYEQY
TRBJ2-7,TRBV11-2,.,ASSLGASIEQY
TRBJ2-3,TRBV21-1,.,ASSKVNSEGATDPDTQY
TRBJ1-3,TRBV9,.,ASSGTGGSGNTIY
TRBJ2-5,TRBV10-2,.,ASSETVGETQY
TRBJ2-5,TRBV28,.,ASSADRGLAAGTQY
TRBJ2-1,TRBV9,.,ASSAQRKKMGEQF
TRBJ1-4,TRBV19,.,ASSPTGTLNEKLF
TRBJ2-7,TRBV2,.,ASSEGTGSSYEQY
TRBJ2-1,TRBV5-3,.,ARSNRLAGGNEQF
TRBJ1-1,TRBV2,.,ASSVGRQIQAF
TRBJ1-1,TRBV7-8,few,ASSLAPTPNTEAF
TRBJ2-7,TRBV7-8,.,ASSFLQREASYEQY
TRBJ1-2,TRBV6-5,once,ASGRTDRDYGYT
TRBJ2-7,TRBV11-2,.,ASSSTLAGEYEQY
TRBJ2-6,TRBV5-1,.,ASSQGQGSSGANVLT
TRBJ2-3,TRBV12-3/TRBV12-4,.,ASSLGSAASGN
TRBJ2-5,TRBV7-2,.,ASSLGGFQETQY
TRBJ1-1,TRBV5-8,.,ASSRRGAAF
TRBJ1-5,TRBV6-5,.,ASRRAGGNQPQH
TRBJ1-1,TRBV11-2,.,ASSLSENTEAF
TRBJ2-7,TRBV27,.,ASSSPGRSYEQY
TRBJ2-1,TRBV6-5,.,ASSSDTQSSYNEQF
TRBJ2-7,TRBV27,.,ASSLASGSRFEQY
TRBJ2-7,TRBV3-1/TRBV3-2,.,ASSQTGKRSYEQY
TRBJ2-1,TRBV7-2,.,ASSLVLAGNEQF
TRBJ1-2,TRBV19,.,ASSQGQKNYGYT
TRBJ1-2,TRBV5-1,.,ASSFEGDYGYT
TRBJ2-7,TRBV7-2,.,ASSLEGGSIYEQY
TRBJ1-6,TRBV11-2,.,ASSLGREGSSYNSPLH
TRBJ2-1,TRBV6-2/TRBV6-3,.,ASSSLAGLAGWEF